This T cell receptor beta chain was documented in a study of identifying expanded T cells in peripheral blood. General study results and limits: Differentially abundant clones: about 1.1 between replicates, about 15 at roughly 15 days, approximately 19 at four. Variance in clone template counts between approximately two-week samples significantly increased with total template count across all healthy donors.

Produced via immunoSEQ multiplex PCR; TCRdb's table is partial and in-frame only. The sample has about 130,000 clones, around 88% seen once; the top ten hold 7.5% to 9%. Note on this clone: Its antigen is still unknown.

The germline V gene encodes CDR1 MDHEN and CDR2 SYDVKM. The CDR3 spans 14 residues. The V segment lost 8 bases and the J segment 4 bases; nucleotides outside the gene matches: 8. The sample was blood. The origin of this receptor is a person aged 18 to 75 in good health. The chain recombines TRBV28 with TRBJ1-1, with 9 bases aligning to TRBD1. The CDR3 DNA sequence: TGTGCCAGCGGGGGGACAGGGTTGGTCACTGAAGCTTTCTTT. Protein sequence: CASGGTGLVTEAFF.